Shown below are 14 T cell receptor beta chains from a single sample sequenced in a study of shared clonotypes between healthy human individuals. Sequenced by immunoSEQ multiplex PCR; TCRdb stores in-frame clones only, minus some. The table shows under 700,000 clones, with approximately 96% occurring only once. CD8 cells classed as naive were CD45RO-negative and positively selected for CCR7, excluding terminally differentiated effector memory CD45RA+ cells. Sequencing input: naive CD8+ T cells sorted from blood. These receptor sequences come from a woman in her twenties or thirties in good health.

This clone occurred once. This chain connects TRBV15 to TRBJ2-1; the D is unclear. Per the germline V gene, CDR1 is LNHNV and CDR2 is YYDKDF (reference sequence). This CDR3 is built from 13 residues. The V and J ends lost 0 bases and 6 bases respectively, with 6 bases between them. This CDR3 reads CATSRDRLNEQFF. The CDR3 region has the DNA TGTGCCACCAGCAGAGATAGACTCAATGAGCAGTTCTTC.

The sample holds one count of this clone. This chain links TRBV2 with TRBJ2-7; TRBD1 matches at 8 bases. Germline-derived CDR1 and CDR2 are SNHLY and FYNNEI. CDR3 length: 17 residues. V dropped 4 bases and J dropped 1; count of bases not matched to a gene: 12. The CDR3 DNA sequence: TGTGCCAGCAGTGGGGGAGGTCAGGGGGCAAAGTCCTACGAGCAGTACTTC. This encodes CASSGGGQGAKSYEQYF.

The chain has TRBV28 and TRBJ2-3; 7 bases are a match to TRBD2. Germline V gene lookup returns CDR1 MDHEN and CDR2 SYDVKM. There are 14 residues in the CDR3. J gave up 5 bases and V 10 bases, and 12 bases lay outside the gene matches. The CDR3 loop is CATATLAIIDTQYF. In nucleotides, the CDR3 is TGTGCCACCGCTACACTAGCGATAATAGATACGCAGTATTTT.

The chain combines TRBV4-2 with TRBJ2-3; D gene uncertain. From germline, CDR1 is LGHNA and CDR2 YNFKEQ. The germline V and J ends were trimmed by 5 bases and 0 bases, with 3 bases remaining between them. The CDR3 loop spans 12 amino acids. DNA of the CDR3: TGTGCCAGCAGCACCAGCACAGATACGCAGTATTTT. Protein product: CASSTSTDTQYF.

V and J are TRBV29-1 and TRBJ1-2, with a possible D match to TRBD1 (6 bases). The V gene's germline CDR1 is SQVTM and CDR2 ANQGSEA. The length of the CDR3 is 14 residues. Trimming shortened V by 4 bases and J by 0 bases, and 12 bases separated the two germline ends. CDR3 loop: CSVAGGIANYGYTF. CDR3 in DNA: TGCAGCGTTGCGGGGGGCATTGCTAACTATGGCTACACCTTC. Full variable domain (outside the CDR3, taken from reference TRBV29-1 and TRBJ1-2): SAVISQKPSRDICQRGTSLTIQCQVDSQVTMMFWYRQQPGQSLTLIATANQGSEATYESGFVIDKFPISRPNLTFSTLTVSNMSPEDSSIYLCSVAGGIANYGYTFGSGTRLTVV.

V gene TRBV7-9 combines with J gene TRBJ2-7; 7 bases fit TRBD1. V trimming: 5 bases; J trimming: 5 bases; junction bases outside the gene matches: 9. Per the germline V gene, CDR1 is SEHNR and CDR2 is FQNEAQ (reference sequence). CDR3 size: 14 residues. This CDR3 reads CASSSTGAYDEQYF. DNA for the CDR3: TGTGCCAGCAGCAGTACAGGGGCTTACGACGAGCAGTACTTC.

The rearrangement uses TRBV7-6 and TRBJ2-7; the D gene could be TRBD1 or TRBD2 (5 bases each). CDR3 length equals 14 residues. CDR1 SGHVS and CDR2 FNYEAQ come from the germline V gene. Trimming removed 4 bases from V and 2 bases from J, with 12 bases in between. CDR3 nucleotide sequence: TGTGCCAGCAGCTATGGGGACCGAGCCTACGAGCAGTACTTC. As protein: CASSYGDRAYEQYF.

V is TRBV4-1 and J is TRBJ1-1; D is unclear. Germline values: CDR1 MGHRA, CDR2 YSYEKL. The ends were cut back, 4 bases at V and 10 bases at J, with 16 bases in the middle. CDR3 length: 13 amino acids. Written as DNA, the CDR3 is TGCGCCAGCAGCCCCGGACCACCCGGAGGAGCTTTCTTT. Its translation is CASSPGPPGGAFF.

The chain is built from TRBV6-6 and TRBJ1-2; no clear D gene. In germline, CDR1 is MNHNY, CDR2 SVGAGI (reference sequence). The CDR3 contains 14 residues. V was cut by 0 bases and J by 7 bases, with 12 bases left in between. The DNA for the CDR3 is TGTGCCAGCAGTTACTCGGTAACGGCGGGTGGCTACACCTTC. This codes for CASSYSVTAGGYTF.

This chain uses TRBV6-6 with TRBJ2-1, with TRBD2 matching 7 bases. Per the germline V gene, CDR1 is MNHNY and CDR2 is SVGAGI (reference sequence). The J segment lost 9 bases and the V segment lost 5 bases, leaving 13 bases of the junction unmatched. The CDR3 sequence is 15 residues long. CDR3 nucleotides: TGTGCCAGCAGTCCCTGGACTAGTACGATCAGTGAGCAGTTCTTC. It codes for CASSPWTSTISEQFF.

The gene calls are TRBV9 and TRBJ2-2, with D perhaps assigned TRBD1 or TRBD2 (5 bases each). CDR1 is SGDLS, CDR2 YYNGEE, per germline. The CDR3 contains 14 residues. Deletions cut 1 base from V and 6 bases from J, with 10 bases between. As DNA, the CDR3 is TGTGCCAGCAGCGTATCTTGGGGGTCCGGGGAGCTGTTTTTT. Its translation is CASSVSWGSGELFF.

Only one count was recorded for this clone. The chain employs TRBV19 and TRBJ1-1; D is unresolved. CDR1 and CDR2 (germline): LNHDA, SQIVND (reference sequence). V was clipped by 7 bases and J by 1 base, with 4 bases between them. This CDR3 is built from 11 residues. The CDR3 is CASTSNTEAFF. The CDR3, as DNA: TGTGCCAGTACCTCGAACACTGAAGCTTTCTTT.

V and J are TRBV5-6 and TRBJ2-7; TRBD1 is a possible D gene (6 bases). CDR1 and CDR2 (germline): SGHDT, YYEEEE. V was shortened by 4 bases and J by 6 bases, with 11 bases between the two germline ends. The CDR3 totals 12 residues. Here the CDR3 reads CASSGTGFEQYF. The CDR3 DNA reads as TGTGCCAGCAGCGGTACAGGGTTCGAGCAGTACTTC.

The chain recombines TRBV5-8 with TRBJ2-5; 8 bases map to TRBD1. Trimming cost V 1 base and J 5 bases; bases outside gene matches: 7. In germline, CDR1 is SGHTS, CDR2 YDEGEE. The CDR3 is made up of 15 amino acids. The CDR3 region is CASSLYRGSDETQYF. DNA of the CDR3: TGTGCCAGCAGCTTGTACAGGGGGAGTGACGAGACCCAGTACTTC. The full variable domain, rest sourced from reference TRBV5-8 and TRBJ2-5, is EAGVTQSPTHLIKTRGQQATLRCSPISGHTSVYWYQQALGLGLQFLLWYDEGEERNRGNFPPRFSGRQFPNYSSELNVNALELEDSALYLCASSLYRGSDETQYFGPGTRLLVL.